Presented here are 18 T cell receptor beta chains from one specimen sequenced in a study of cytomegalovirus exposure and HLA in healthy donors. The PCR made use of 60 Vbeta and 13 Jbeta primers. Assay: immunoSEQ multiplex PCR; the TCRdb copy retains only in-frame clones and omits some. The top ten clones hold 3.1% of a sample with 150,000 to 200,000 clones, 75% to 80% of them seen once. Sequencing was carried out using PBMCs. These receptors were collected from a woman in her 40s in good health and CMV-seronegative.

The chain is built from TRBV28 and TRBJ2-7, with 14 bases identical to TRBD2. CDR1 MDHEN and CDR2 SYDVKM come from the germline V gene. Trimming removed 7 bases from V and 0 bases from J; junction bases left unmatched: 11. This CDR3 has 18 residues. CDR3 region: CASISGTSGGPHSYEQYF. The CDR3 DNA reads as TGTGCCAGCATCTCCGGGACTAGCGGGGGACCTCACTCCTACGAGCAGTACTTC.

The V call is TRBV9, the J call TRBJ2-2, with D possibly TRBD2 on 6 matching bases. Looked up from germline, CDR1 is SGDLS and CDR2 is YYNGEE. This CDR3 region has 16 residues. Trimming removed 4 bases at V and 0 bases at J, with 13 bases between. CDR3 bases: TGTGCCAGCAGCCCACGGGGGACCGCGAACACCGGGGAGCTGTTTTTT. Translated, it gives CASSPRGTANTGELFF.

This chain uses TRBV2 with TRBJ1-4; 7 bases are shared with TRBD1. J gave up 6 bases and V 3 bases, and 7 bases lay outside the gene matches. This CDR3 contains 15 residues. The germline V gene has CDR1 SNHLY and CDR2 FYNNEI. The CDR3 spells CASSDFRGFDEKLFF. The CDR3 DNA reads TGTGCCAGCAGTGATTTCAGGGGGTTCGATGAAAAACTGTTTTTT.

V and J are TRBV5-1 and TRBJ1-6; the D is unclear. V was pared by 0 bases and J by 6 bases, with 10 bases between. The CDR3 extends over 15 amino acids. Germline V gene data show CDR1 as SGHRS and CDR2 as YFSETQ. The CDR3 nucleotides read TGCGCCAGCAGCTTGGACGGGAAACCTAATTCACCCCTCCACTTT. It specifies CASSLDGKPNSPLHF.

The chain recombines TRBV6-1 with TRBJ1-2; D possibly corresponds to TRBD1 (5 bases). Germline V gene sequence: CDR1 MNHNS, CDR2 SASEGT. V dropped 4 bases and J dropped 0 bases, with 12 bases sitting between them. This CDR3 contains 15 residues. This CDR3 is CASSAGEGANYGYTF. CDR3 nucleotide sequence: TGTGCCAGCAGTGCGGGGGAAGGAGCTAACTATGGCTACACCTTC.

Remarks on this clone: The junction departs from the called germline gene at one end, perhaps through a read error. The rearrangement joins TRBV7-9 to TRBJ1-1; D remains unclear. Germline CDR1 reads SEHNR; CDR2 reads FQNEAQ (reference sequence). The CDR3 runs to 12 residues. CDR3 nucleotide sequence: TGTTCCAGCAGTTTCGAGGAACCTGAAGCTTTCTTT. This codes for CSSSFEEPEAFF. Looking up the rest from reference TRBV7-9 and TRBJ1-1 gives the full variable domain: DTGVSQNPRHKITKRGQNVTFRCDPISEHNRLYWYRQTLGQGPEFLTYFQNEAQLEKSRLLSDRFSAERPKGSFSTLEIQRTEQGDSAMYLCSSSFEEPEAFFGQGTRLTVV.

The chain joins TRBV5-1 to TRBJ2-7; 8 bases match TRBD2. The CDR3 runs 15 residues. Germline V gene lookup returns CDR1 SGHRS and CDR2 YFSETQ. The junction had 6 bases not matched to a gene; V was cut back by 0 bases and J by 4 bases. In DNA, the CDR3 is TGCGCCAGCAGCTTGGTTGGGACTAGGTCGTACGAGCAGTACTTC. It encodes CASSLVGTRSYEQYF.

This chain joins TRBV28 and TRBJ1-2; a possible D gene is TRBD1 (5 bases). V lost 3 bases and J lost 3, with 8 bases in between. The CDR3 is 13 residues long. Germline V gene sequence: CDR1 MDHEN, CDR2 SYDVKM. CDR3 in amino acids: CASSFGAYYGYTF. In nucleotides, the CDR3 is TGTGCCAGCAGTTTTGGGGCGTACTATGGCTACACCTTC.

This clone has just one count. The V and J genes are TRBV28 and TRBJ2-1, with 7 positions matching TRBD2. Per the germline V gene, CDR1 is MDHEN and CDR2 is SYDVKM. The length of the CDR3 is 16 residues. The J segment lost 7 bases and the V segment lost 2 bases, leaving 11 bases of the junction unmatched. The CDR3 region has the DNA TGTGCCAGCAGTTTAAACGAGGCGGGGGTTTCGAATGAGCAGTTCTTC. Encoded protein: CASSLNEAGVSNEQFF.

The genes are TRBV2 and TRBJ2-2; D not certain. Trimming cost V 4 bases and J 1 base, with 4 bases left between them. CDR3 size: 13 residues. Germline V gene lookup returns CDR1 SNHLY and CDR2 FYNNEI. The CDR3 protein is CASSGLNTGELFF. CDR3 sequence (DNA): TGTGCCAGCAGTGGTCTGAACACCGGGGAGCTGTTTTTT.

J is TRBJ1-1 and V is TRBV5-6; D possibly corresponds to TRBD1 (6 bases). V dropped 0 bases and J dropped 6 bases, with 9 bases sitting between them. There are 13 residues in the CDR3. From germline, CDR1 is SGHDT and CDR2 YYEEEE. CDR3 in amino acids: CASSLDRQAEAFF. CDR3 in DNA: TGTGCCAGCAGCTTGGATCGACAGGCTGAAGCTTTCTTT.

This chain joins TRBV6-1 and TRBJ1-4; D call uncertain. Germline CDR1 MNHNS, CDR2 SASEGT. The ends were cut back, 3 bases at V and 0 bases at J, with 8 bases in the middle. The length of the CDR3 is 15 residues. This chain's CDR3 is CASSEVAATNEKLFF. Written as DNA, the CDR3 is TGTGCCAGCAGTGAGGTGGCAGCAACTAATGAAAAACTGTTTTTT.

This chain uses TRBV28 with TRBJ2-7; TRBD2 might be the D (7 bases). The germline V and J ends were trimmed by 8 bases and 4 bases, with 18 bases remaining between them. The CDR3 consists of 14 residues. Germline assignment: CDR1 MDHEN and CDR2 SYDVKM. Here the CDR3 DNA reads TGTGCCAGCGTATCCTCGGGGGGCCTGTACGAGCAGTACTTC. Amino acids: CASVSSGGLYEQYF.

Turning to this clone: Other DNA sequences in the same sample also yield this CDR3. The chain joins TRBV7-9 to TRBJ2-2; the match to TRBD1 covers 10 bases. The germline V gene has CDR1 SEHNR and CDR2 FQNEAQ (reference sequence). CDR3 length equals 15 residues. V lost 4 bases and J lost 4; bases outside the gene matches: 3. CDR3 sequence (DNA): TGTGCCAGCAGCTCGACAGGGGGCTCCACCGGGGAGCTGTTTTTT. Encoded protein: CASSSTGGSTGELFF.

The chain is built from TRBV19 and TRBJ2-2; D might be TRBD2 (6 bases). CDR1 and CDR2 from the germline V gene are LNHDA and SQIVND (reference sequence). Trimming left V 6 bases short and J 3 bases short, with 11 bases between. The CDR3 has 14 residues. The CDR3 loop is CASRIGTHTGELFF. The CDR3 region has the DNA TGTGCCAGTAGAATTGGGACTCACACCGGGGAGCTGTTTTTT.

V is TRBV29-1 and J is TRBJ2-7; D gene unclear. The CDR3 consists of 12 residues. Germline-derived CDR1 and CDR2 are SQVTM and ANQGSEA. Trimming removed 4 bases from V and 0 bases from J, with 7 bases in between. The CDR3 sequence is CSVVGRSYEQYF. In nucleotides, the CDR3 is TGCAGCGTTGTGGGCCGCTCCTACGAGCAGTACTTC.

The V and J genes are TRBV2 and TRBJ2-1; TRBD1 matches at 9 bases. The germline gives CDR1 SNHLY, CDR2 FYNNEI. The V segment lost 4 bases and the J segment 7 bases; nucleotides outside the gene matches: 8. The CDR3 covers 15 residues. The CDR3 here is CASSGDRVLPNEQFF. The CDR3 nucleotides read TGTGCCAGCAGTGGGGACAGGGTATTACCAAATGAGCAGTTCTTC.

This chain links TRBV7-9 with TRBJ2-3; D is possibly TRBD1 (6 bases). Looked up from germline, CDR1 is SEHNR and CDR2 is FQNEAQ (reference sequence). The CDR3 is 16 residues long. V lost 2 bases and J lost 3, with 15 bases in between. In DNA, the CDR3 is TGTGCCAGCAGCTTAAAGTGGAGAGGGGGAACAGATACGCAGTATTTT. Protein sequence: CASSLKWRGGTDTQYF.